The entry that follows covers one T cell receptor (beta chain) sequence. These data are taken from a study of CD8 T cells in Susac syndrome. cDNA came from roughly 0.53 to 1 ug RNA primed by random hexamers. TCRdb called the immunoSEQ multiplex PCR reads again in MiXCR, with one record for every CDR3 protein. In the table there are around 300,000 distinct CDR3 sequences, 75% to 90% of which are singletons. The length of the CDR3 is 16 residues. The junction had 7 bases not matched to a gene; V was cut back by 0 bases and J by 6 bases. Germline values: CDR1 MDHEN, CDR2 SYDVKM. This sequence originates from a human donor with multiple sclerosis. Sequenced material: CD8+ T cells from PBMCs. The chain carries TRBV28 and TRBJ2-3; 9 bases match TRBD2. This CDR3 is CASSLWDSGSFDTQYF. The CDR3 coding sequence is TGTGCCAGCAGTTTATGGGATAGCGGGAGTTTCGATACGCAGTATTTT.